This is a list of T cell receptor beta chains from one sample in a study of blood T cell repertoires in COVID-19. Method: immunoSEQ multiplex PCR; TCRdb's copy keeps in-frame clones and lacks some. The data hold around 86,000 clones, with more than 75% observed a single time. The sequenced sample was peripheral blood. These receptors originate from a woman older than 75 with acute or convalescent COVID-19. Both conserved end residues are part of each CDR3. The D gene is left open where the match is weak. For some rows the clone size is stated as once, few or many, or as a class when expanded; others skip it.

V gene: TRBV27; D gene: TRBD2; clone size: once; J gene: TRBJ2-1; CDR3 protein: CASRGLAGARIVEQFF; CDR3 DNA: TGTGCCAGCAGGGGACTAGCGGGGGCTCGCATTGTTGAGCAGTTCTTC
V gene: TRBV27; D gene: TRBD2; clone size: -; J gene: TRBJ2-3; CDR3 protein: CASSFTGGATDTQYF; CDR3 DNA: TGTGCCAGCAGTTTCACGGGGGGGGCCACAGATACGCAGTATTTT
V gene: TRBV18; D gene: -; clone size: -; J gene: TRBJ2-3; CDR3 protein: CASSPRDSTGPQYF; CDR3 DNA: TGTGCCAGCTCACCTAGGGACTCCACCGGGCCGCAGTATTTT
V gene: TRBV27; D gene: -; clone size: -; J gene: TRBJ2-3; CDR3 protein: CASSSQQGRTDTQYF; CDR3 DNA: TGTGCCAGCAGTTCCCAACAGGGACGCACAGATACGCAGTATTTT
V gene: TRBV6-1; D gene: -; clone size: -; J gene: TRBJ1-1; CDR3 protein: CASSETRFEYTEAFF; CDR3 DNA: TGTGCCAGCAGTGAGACACGTTTTGAGTACACTGAAGCTTTCTTT
V gene: TRBV20-1; D gene: -; clone size: -; J gene: TRBJ1-1; CDR3 protein: CSASLGAASTEAFF; CDR3 DNA: TGCAGTGCTAGTCTAGGGGCCGCGAGCACTGAAGCTTTCTTT
V gene: TRBV19; D gene: TRBD2; clone size: -; J gene: TRBJ2-5; CDR3 protein: CASSIRLAETQYF; CDR3 DNA: TGTGCCAGTAGTATCCGACTAGCGGAGACCCAGTACTTC
V gene: TRBV5-1; D gene: -; clone size: -; J gene: TRBJ2-1; CDR3 protein: CASSLQPISGGAYNEQFF; CDR3 DNA: TGCGCCAGCAGCTTGCAACCCATTAGCGGAGGGGCCTACAATGAGCAGTTCTTC
V gene: TRBV19; D gene: TRBD1; clone size: -; J gene: TRBJ1-5; CDR3 protein: CASNIEGTGVSYSNQPQHF; CDR3 DNA: TGTGCCAGTAATATTGAAGGGACAGGGGTTTCCTATAGCAATCAGCCCCAGCATTTT
V gene: TRBV6-5; D gene: TRBD2; clone size: -; J gene: TRBJ2-1; CDR3 protein: CASSLRGGPGEQFF; CDR3 DNA: TGTGCCAGCTCCCTCCGGGGAGGGCCGGGTGAGCAGTTCTTC
V gene: TRBV5-1; D gene: TRBD2; clone size: few; J gene: TRBJ2-7; CDR3 protein: CASSLNLAGSTYEQYF; CDR3 DNA: TGCGCCAGCAGCTTGAATCTAGCGGGGAGTACCTACGAGCAGTACTTC
V gene: TRBV5-1; D gene: TRBD1; clone size: -; J gene: TRBJ1-5; CDR3 protein: CASSFQGAGQPQHF; CDR3 DNA: TGCGCCAGCAGCTTCCAGGGGGCAGGTCAGCCCCAGCATTTT
V gene: TRBV5-6; D gene: TRBD1; clone size: -; J gene: TRBJ1-1; CDR3 protein: CASSPRDRRSTEAFF; CDR3 DNA: TGTGCCAGCAGCCCCCGGGACAGGCGTTCTACTGAAGCTTTCTTT
V gene: TRBV5-1; D gene: -; clone size: -; J gene: TRBJ2-7; CDR3 protein: CASSKDGALVYEQYF; CDR3 DNA: TGCGCCAGCAGCAAAGACGGAGCACTAGTATACGAGCAGTACTTC
V gene: TRBV11-2; D gene: -; clone size: -; J gene: TRBJ1-1; CDR3 protein: CASSSSQGSATEAFF; CDR3 DNA: TGTGCCAGCAGCTCCTCTCAGGGGTCAGCCACTGAAGCTTTCTTT
V gene: TRBV10-3; D gene: TRBD1; clone size: -; J gene: TRBJ2-3; CDR3 protein: CAISGPKGQGTDTQYF; CDR3 DNA: TGTGCCATCAGTGGTCCGAAGGGACAGGGCACAGATACGCAGTATTTT
V gene: TRBV29-1; D gene: -; clone size: -; J gene: TRBJ2-1; CDR3 protein: CSVGNHYGDEQFF; CDR3 DNA: TGCAGCGTTGGGAACCATTATGGAGATGAGCAGTTCTTC
V gene: TRBV20-1; D gene: TRBD1; clone size: -; J gene: TRBJ1-2; CDR3 protein: CSARGQVFGDGYTF; CDR3 DNA: TGCAGTGCTCGTGGACAGGTTTTTGGGGATGGCTACACCTTC
V gene: TRBV6-5; D gene: -; clone size: few; J gene: TRBJ2-1; CDR3 protein: CASINTGGQQFF; CDR3 DNA: TGTGCCAGCATCAACACCGGGGGTCAGCAGTTCTTC
V gene: TRBV29-1; D gene: -; clone size: -; J gene: TRBJ1-2; CDR3 protein: CSVETQGSFGYTF; CDR3 DNA: TGCAGCGTTGAAACACAGGGCTCCTTTGGCTACACCTTC
V gene: TRBV30; D gene: TRBD1; clone size: once; J gene: TRBJ2-3; CDR3 protein: CAWSALGQGTDTQYF; CDR3 DNA: TGTGCCTGGAGCGCACTTGGACAGGGCACAGATACGCAGTATTTT
V gene: TRBV5-1; D gene: TRBD1; clone size: -; J gene: TRBJ1-6; CDR3 protein: CASSLAGTGGSWDSPLHF; CDR3 DNA: TGCGCCAGCAGCTTGGCCGGGACAGGGGGCAGTTGGGATTCACCCCTCCACTTT
V gene: TRBV5-6; D gene: TRBD2; clone size: -; J gene: TRBJ2-3; CDR3 protein: CASSTSGRAGTDTQYF; CDR3 DNA: TGTGCCAGCAGCACTAGCGGGAGGGCCGGGACAGATACGCAGTATTTT
V gene: TRBV18; D gene: -; clone size: -; J gene: TRBJ1-6; CDR3 protein: CASSQDTAGGNSPLHF; CDR3 DNA: TGTGCCAGCTCACAAGATACCGCGGGGGGAAATTCACCCCTCCACTTT
V gene: TRBV24-1; D gene: -; clone size: -; J gene: TRBJ2-3; CDR3 protein: CATSDYREADTQYF; CDR3 DNA: TGTGCCACCAGTGATTACAGGGAAGCAGATACGCAGTATTTT
V gene: TRBV5-6; D gene: -; clone size: -; J gene: TRBJ2-5; CDR3 protein: CASSSLDQGIINQETQYF; CDR3 DNA: TGTGCCAGCAGCTCCTTGGATCAGGGTATAATCAACCAAGAGACCCAGTACTTC
V gene: TRBV30; D gene: TRBD1; clone size: -; J gene: TRBJ1-1; CDR3 protein: CAWSFGTGRTEAFF; CDR3 DNA: TGTGCCTGGAGTTTTGGGACAGGGCGCACTGAAGCTTTCTTT
V gene: TRBV7-9; D gene: TRBD1; clone size: -; J gene: TRBJ2-5; CDR3 protein: CASSRQGIQETQYF; CDR3 DNA: TGTGCCAGCAGCCGACAGGGGATCCAAGAGACCCAGTACTTC
V gene: TRBV7-3; D gene: -; clone size: -; J gene: TRBJ1-3; CDR3 protein: CASSLIGGFGNTIYF; CDR3 DNA: TGTGCCAGCAGCTTAATTGGGGGCTTTGGAAACACCATATATTTT
V gene: TRBV3-1/TRBV3-2; D gene: TRBD1; clone size: once; J gene: TRBJ1-2; CDR3 protein: CASSQFPGTDRYGYTF; CDR3 DNA: TGTGCCAGCAGCCAATTTCCAGGGACAGATAGATATGGCTACACCTTC
V gene: TRBV19; D gene: -; clone size: -; J gene: TRBJ2-6; CDR3 protein: CASSADGNSGANVLTF; CDR3 DNA: TGTGCCAGTAGTGCCGACGGGAACTCTGGGGCCAACGTCCTGACTTTC
V gene: TRBV7-2; D gene: -; clone size: -; J gene: TRBJ2-7; CDR3 protein: CASSLAKGQGGEQYF; CDR3 DNA: TGTGCCAGCAGCTTAGCGAAGGGGCAGGGCGGCGAGCAGTACTTC
V gene: TRBV27; D gene: -; clone size: -; J gene: TRBJ1-5; CDR3 protein: CASSLNPRGNQPQHF; CDR3 DNA: TGTGCCAGCAGTTTAAACCCCAGGGGCAATCAGCCCCAGCATTTT
V gene: TRBV19; D gene: TRBD2; clone size: -; J gene: TRBJ2-5; CDR3 protein: CASSIGLAGGQETQYF; CDR3 DNA: TGTGCCAGTAGTATTGGGCTAGCGGGGGGGCAAGAGACCCAGTACTTC
V gene: TRBV6-1; D gene: TRBD2; clone size: -; J gene: TRBJ2-3; CDR3 protein: CASSEVGGTDTQYF; CDR3 DNA: TGTGCCAGCAGTGAAGTGGGGGGGACAGATACGCAGTATTTT
V gene: TRBV19; D gene: TRBD1; clone size: -; J gene: TRBJ1-2; CDR3 protein: CASSIDRDYGYTF; CDR3 DNA: TGTGCCAGTAGTATCGACAGGGACTATGGCTACACCTTC
V gene: TRBV11-3; D gene: TRBD2; clone size: -; J gene: TRBJ2-5; CDR3 protein: CASSPGTSGRARETQYF; CDR3 DNA: TGTGCCAGCAGCCCCGGGACTAGCGGGAGGGCCCGCGAGACCCAGTACTTC
V gene: TRBV19; D gene: TRBD1; clone size: -; J gene: TRBJ2-7; CDR3 protein: CASGDRGRGYEQYF; CDR3 DNA: TGTGCCAGTGGGGACAGGGGGCGTGGATACGAGCAGTACTTC
V gene: TRBV14; D gene: -; clone size: -; J gene: TRBJ1-6; CDR3 protein: CASSLTASPLHF; CDR3 DNA: TGTGCCAGCAGCCTAACAGCTTCACCCCTCCACTTT
V gene: TRBV19; D gene: -; clone size: -; J gene: TRBJ2-5; CDR3 protein: CASSISSTRFETQYF; CDR3 DNA: TGTGCCAGTAGTATTAGTTCGACTAGATTTGAGACCCAGTACTTC
V gene: TRBV11-1; D gene: TRBD2; clone size: once; J gene: TRBJ2-2; CDR3 protein: CASRRTSGSFTGELFF; CDR3 DNA: TGTGCCAGCAGGCGGACTAGCGGGAGTTTCACCGGGGAGCTGTTTTTT
V gene: TRBV6-5; D gene: -; clone size: -; J gene: TRBJ1-2; CDR3 protein: CASRGGTHGYTF; CDR3 DNA: TGTGCCAGCAGGGGGGGGACTCACGGCTACACCTTC
V gene: TRBV19; D gene: TRBD1; clone size: once; J gene: TRBJ1-2; CDR3 protein: CASRTGTGTYGYTF; CDR3 DNA: TGTGCCAGTAGGACCGGGACAGGGACCTATGGCTACACCTTC
V gene: TRBV1; D gene: -; clone size: -; J gene: TRBJ2-3; CDR3 protein: CTSTGLARSTDTQYF; CDR3 DNA: TGCACCAGCACCGGACTAGCACGGAGCACAGATACGCAGTATTTT
V gene: TRBV5-6; D gene: -; clone size: few; J gene: TRBJ1-1; CDR3 protein: CASSFEGMNTEAFF; CDR3 DNA: TGTGCCAGCAGCTTTGAGGGTATGAACACTGAAGCTTTCTTT
V gene: TRBV4-3; D gene: TRBD2; clone size: -; J gene: TRBJ2-1; CDR3 protein: CASSLSQRGAPYEQFF; CDR3 DNA: TGCGCCAGCAGCCTTAGCCAGCGGGGGGCCCCTTATGAGCAGTTCTTC
V gene: TRBV15; D gene: -; clone size: -; J gene: TRBJ1-4; CDR3 protein: CATSRAGQYEKLFF; CDR3 DNA: TGTGCCACCAGCAGAGCCGGACAGTATGAAAAACTGTTTTTT
V gene: TRBV6-5; D gene: TRBD1; clone size: -; J gene: TRBJ1-4; CDR3 protein: CASSYETGNEKLFF; CDR3 DNA: TGTGCCAGCAGTTACGAGACAGGGAATGAAAAACTGTTTTTT
V gene: TRBV7-2; D gene: TRBD1; clone size: once; J gene: TRBJ1-2; CDR3 protein: CASSSGQGARGYTF; CDR3 DNA: TGTGCCAGCAGCTCGGGACAGGGGGCGCGAGGCTACACCTTC
V gene: TRBV13; D gene: -; clone size: -; J gene: TRBJ2-7; CDR3 protein: CASSLGRGQTYEQYF; CDR3 DNA: TGTGCCAGCAGCTTAGGACGTGGGCAGACCTACGAGCAGTACTTC
V gene: TRBV7-2; D gene: -; clone size: -; J gene: TRBJ1-1; CDR3 protein: CASSIGAGMNTEAFF; CDR3 DNA: TGTGCCAGCAGCATAGGGGCGGGAATGAACACTGAAGCTTTCTTT
V gene: TRBV30; D gene: -; clone size: -; J gene: TRBJ2-1; CDR3 protein: CAWSRLGGQFF; CDR3 DNA: TGTGCCTGGAGTCGGTTGGGGGGGCAGTTCTTC